This T cell receptor beta chain was sequenced during a study of T cells in Graves' hyperthyroidism and ophthalmopathy. Study findings and constraints: Most clonotypes expanded in the thyroid (above 0.001) were also present in blood.

The germline V and J ends were trimmed by 0 bases and 4 bases, with 14 bases remaining between them. Looked up from germline, CDR1 is ENHRY and CDR2 is SYGVKD. This CDR3 is 16 amino acids long. Amplification of TCR beta CDR3 regions used RNA as the template. First-round RT-PCR of the TCR CDR3 relied on the HTBI primer set. MiXCR, run by TCRdb on the multiplex PCR reads, gives a single entry per CDR3 protein. The sample has about 640,000 distinct CDR3 sequences, roughly 20% seen once; the top ten hold about 34%. Patients affected by ophthalmopathy presented a Clinical Activity Score of at least 3, a NOSPECS grade of at least 4, and disease duration below 3 months. On this clonotype: Its antigen is unknown.

The TCR originated in a man in his thirties or forties with Graves' ophthalmopathy. The V gene is TRBV10-3, the J gene TRBJ2-3; D might be TRBD1 (7 bases). What was sequenced was blood. The CDR3 reads CAISESTGPGADTQYF. The DNA for the CDR3 is TGTGCCATCAGTGAGTCGACAGGGCCGGGAGCAGATACGCAGTATTTT.